This TCR delta chain was found in a study of gamma-delta chains in newborns, infants, children. Study-wide context: Polyclonal expansion of innate γδ T cells after birth follows microbial exposure.

TCRdb called clones anew from the reads with CATT. The data contain thousands of delta-chain clones, around 1% of them singletons. CDR1 is GEAIGNYY, CDR2 EKD, per germline. The CDR3 spans 14 residues. By share, this clone ranks as medium-sized. With a far larger clone one base away, a read error is the likely cause. Source material: blood. The TCR comes from a child who was a newborn, infant or young child, either healthy, febrile or measles-vaccinated (not recorded which). The rearrangement uses TRDV2 and TRDJ1; the match to TRDD3 covers 7 bases. The CDR3 nucleotides are TGTGCCTGTGACACCTGGGGGAACACCGATAAACCCATCTTT. This encodes CACDTWGNTDKPIF.